Listed here are 5 T cell receptor beta chains from one sample, sequenced in a study of blood T cell repertoires in COVID-19. TCRdb's copy holds only in-frame clones and misses some; the assay was immunoSEQ multiplex PCR. The sample holds roughly 200,000 clones, nearly 90% seen once. Sequenced input: peripheral blood. Receptor source: a man between 60 and 75 years old with active or convalescent COVID-19.

V is TRBV7-2 and J is TRBJ1-1, with D possibly TRBD1 on 5 matching bases. The V and J ends lost 5 bases and 6 bases respectively, with 13 bases between them. This CDR3 region has 13 residues. Germline assignment: CDR1 SGHTA and CDR2 FQGNSA. The DNA for the CDR3 is TGTGCCAGCAGCCCGAATTCCAGGGCTGAAGCTTTCTTT. Translation gives CASSPNSRAEAFF.

This clone occurred once. The V and J genes are TRBV13 and TRBJ2-7, with D possibly TRBD2 on 5 matching bases. This CDR3 spans 15 amino acids. The V gene lost 2 bases and the J gene lost 1 base, with 12 bases spanning the gap. Per the germline V gene, CDR1 is PRHDT and CDR2 is FYEKMQ (reference sequence). The CDR3 loop reads CASSLSGGNSYEQYF. DNA of the CDR3: TGTGCCAGCAGCTTATCTGGAGGAAATTCCTACGAGCAGTACTTC.

This sequence joins TRBV5-1 and TRBJ1-3, with unresolved D. Trimming pared 4 bases from V and 0 bases from J, leaving 8 bases between. Per the germline V gene, CDR1 is SGHRS and CDR2 is YFSETQ. The CDR3 spans 14 residues. CDR3 nucleotides: TGCGCCAGCAGCCAGTTCCTCTCTGGAAACACCATATATTTT. This sequence encodes CASSQFLSGNTIYF. Complete variable domain (other parts from reference TRBV5-1 and TRBJ1-3): KAGVTQTPRYLIKTRGQQVTLSCSPISGHRSVSWYQQTPGQGLQFLFEYFSETQRNKGNFPGRFSGRQFSNSRSEMNVSTLELGDSALYLCASSQFLSGNTIYFGEGSWLTVV.

This clone came up once. This chain joins TRBV7-9 and TRBJ1-5; D remains ambiguous. Germline V gene sequence: CDR1 SEHNR, CDR2 FQNEAQ (reference sequence). The CDR3 is made up of 12 amino acids. V gave up 4 bases and J gave up 5 bases, with 6 bases separating them. The CDR3 here is CASSSFDQPQHF. CDR3 DNA: TGTGCCAGCAGCTCGTTTGATCAGCCCCAGCATTTT.

The chain joins TRBV11-2 to TRBJ2-5; D is unclear. Trimming took 5 bases from V and 4 from J, leaving 8 bases between them. Germline CDR1 reads SGHAT; CDR2 reads FQNNGV. The CDR3 loop spans 12 amino acids. This CDR3 is CASSPSPETQYF. The CDR3 bases are TGTGCCAGCAGCCCATCCCCAGAGACCCAGTACTTC.